This T cell receptor (beta chain) was captured by sequencing in a study of OX40 agonist ivuxolimab in advanced cancers. Study background: A diagnosis of hepatocellular carcinoma, melanoma, renal cell or head and neck cancer was present in dose-escalation patients. Participants, roughly 80% male, averaged around 60 years of age, ranging from about 20 to 79.

Study-level results: Partly responding patients at 0.1-3.0 mg/kg showed some of the smallest clonal expansion. Researchers did not determine the expanded peripheral T cells' antigen specificity.

The data were produced by immunoSEQ multiplex PCR, yet TCRdb's version contains in-frame clones alone and is incomplete. Of around 80,000 clones listed, roughly 87% are singletons. The CDR3 has 16 residues. Trimming took off 5 bases at V and 3 bases at J, with 14 bases between the two ends. Germline V gene data show CDR1 as LNHDA and CDR2 as SQIVND (reference sequence). Turning to this clone: Its antigen is unidentified.

This specimen consisted of CD4+ or CD8+ T cells sorted from blood, obtained in a trial of the OX40 agonist ivuxolimab. This chain uses TRBV19 with TRBJ1-6; D uncertain. The TCR was taken from an adult with an advanced solid tumor such as melanoma, head and neck, liver or kidney cancer. The CDR3 DNA follows: TGTGCCAGTAGTCGTCGGAACCTACTCTATAATTCACCCCTCCACTTT. Protein: CASSRRNLLYNSPLHF.